One and the same sample provided the 3 T cell receptor beta chains below, sequenced in a study of CD8 T cells in ankylosing spondylitis. TCRdb passed the 5' RACE reads through MiXCR, listing each CDR3 protein once. The sample has almost 250,000 distinct CDR3 sequences, roughly a third seen once; the top ten hold around 4.5%. The specimen was blood, either unsorted or a sorted T cell fraction (not recorded which). The source of these receptors is a male donor with ankylosing spondylitis or in good health (not recorded which).

The V gene is TRBV7-7, the J gene TRBJ2-3; TRBD1 might be the D (5 bases). V lost 2 bases and J lost 6, with 12 bases in between. The CDR3 is 14 residues long. Germline V gives CDR1 SSHAT, CDR2 FNYEAQ (reference sequence). The CDR3 is CASSLNQGVDTQYF. The CDR3 nucleotides are TGTGCCAGCAGCTTAAACCAGGGTGTGGATACGCAGTATTTT.

This clonotype was picked up a small number of times. At one end the junction does not follow the germline gene, possibly because of a read error. The V call is TRBV6-4, the J call TRBJ2-1, with a weak D call TRBD1 (6 bases). The CDR3 covers 13 residues. CDR1 is MRHNA and CDR2 is SNTAGT in the germline V gene. In nucleotides, the CDR3 is TGTGCCAGCACTGAACGGTGGGGAGACAACAGGGTCTTC. This sequence encodes CASTERWGDNRVF.

The chain is built from TRBV5-6 and TRBJ2-2; perhaps TRBD2 as D (5 bases). CDR1 and CDR2 from the germline V gene are SGHDT and YYEEEE. The CDR3 runs to 17 residues. V lost 2 bases and J lost 4, with 18 bases in between. CDR3: CASSLRLPRRSTGELFF. CDR3 bases: TGTGCCAGCAGCTTAAGACTCCCGAGGAGGTCCACCGGGGAGCTGTTTTTT.